This is a list of T cell receptor beta chains from one sample in a study of blood T cell repertoires in COVID-19. Sequenced by immunoSEQ multiplex PCR; TCRdb stores in-frame clones only, minus some. The sample consists of 390,000 or so clones, approximately 87% of them appearing once. The specimen sequenced was PBMCs or T cells enriched from blood (not recorded which). Every receptor here comes from a woman aged 50 to 60 who had recovered from COVID-19. The conserved cysteine and the conserved F or W are not part of the CDR3 here. Each record gives: J gene, CDR3 length, D gene, V gene, CDR3 protein. D genes are given only for firm matches.

TRBJ1-4 | 13 | - | TRBV5-1 | ASAVRDPTNEKLF
TRBJ2-7 | 17 | - | TRBV6-2/TRBV6-3 | ASSYPARVIAAVSYEQY
TRBJ1-4 | 12 | - | TRBV12-5 | ASGLGWAGEKLF
TRBJ1-6 | 10 | - | TRBV19 | ASSGGLSPLH
TRBJ2-7 | 12 | - | TRBV5-6 | ASSLAGIPGEQY
TRBJ1-3 | 12 | - | TRBV7-2 | ASSLGTAGNTIY
TRBJ1-2 | 14 | - | TRBV5-6 | ASSLVGHPTSYGYT
TRBJ1-1 | 12 | - | TRBV29-1 | SVDALGAFPEAF
TRBJ1-1 | 11 | - | TRBV12-3/TRBV12-4 | ASSLLLNTEAF
TRBJ1-2 | 11 | - | TRBV7-9 | ASKSPHSYGYT